The text below deals with one T cell receptor beta chain. The target antigen is unknown. Given a much more abundant clone one base away, this may be a read error. These data belong to a study of molecular identifiers for immune sequencing clone quantification. General study points: Highly expanded clone sizes could end up underestimated if a barcode were shared by identical TCR molecules.

Preparation of naive CD8 libraries involved roughly 18,000 to 1,100,000 sorted cells and 10%, 30% or 50% RNA. The sorting of naive CD8 T cells used the CD8+CD4-CCR7+CD45RA+ phenotype. Both previously described methods and listed TCR primers were employed to make bulk TCR libraries. TCRdb reprocessed the PCR reads with MiXCR, giving one entry per CDR3 protein. The table records about 100,000 distinct CDR3 sequences, about 35% of them present only once. Looked up from germline, CDR1 is MDHEN and CDR2 is SYDVKM. The CDR3 contains 13 residues. V was clipped by 5 bases and J by 9 bases, with 16 bases between them.

The chain joins TRBV28 to TRBJ2-5; unclear D gene. This sequence was found in a human donor in good health. Some libraries in this study had Jurkat cell RNA spiked in. The sequenced sample was naive CD8+ T cells from blood, with Jurkat cell RNA spiked in. Subset denoted: FACS-sorted CD8+CD4-CCR7+CD45RA+ naive T cells. The CDR3 sequence: CASSDGPPNAQYF. The CDR3 DNA is TGTGCCAGCAGTGACGGGCCTCCAAATGCCCAGTACTTC.